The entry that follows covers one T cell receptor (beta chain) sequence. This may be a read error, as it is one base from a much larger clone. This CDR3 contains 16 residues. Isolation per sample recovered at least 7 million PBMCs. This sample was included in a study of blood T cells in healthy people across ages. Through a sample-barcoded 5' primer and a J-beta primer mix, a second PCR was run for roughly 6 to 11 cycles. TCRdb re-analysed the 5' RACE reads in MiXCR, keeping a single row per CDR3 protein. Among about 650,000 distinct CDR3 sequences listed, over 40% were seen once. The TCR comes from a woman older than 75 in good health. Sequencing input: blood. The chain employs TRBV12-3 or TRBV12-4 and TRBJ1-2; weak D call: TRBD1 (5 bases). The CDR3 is CASNPTGLQMDYSYTF. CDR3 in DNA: TGTGCCAGCAATCCGACGGGACTCCAGATGGACTATAGCTACACCTTC.